This TCR beta chain was obtained from a study of blood T cell repertoires in COVID-19. Study-level information: PBMCs, B-cell-depleted T cells, or T cells were the source of the cDNA or gDNA that made up the material.

Trimming shortened V by 1 base and J by 0 bases, and 7 bases separated the two germline ends. In germline, CDR1 is SNHLY, CDR2 FYNNEI. This CDR3 is 14 amino acids long. Cohorts were based on clinical histories the participants reported. Recovered Cohort 3 donors showed two negative PCRs, clearance, or symptom resolution. As handled by the study authors: Scientists estimated how many nucleated cells there were by amplifying reference gene primers. The data were produced by immunoSEQ multiplex PCR, yet TCRdb's version contains in-frame clones alone and is incomplete. V and J calls and clone size follow that table, whereas D and trimming were derived from the DNA. The sample holds 350,000 to 400,000 clones; roughly 86% are singletons and the top ten take less than 2%.

The gene calls are TRBV2 and TRBJ2-7, with D possibly TRBD1 on 6 matching bases. This sequence was found in a woman younger than 45 who had recovered from COVID-19. The sequenced sample consisted of PBMCs or T cells enriched from blood (not recorded which). CDR3 in DNA: TGTGCCAGCAGTGAAGACAGGGACTCCTACGAGCAGTACTTC. Protein: CASSEDRDSYEQYF. The variable domain in full, with the rest retrieved from reference TRBV2 and TRBJ2-7, is EPEVTQTPSHQVTQMGQEVILRCVPISNHLYFYWYRQILGQKVEFLVSFYNNEISEKSEIFDDQFSVERPDGSNFTLKIRSTKLEDSAMYFCASSEDRDSYEQYFGPGTRLTVT.